This is a list of T cell receptor beta chains from one sample in a study of cytomegalovirus exposure and HLA in healthy donors. Libraries were prepared by immunoSEQ multiplex PCR; TCRdb keeps only in-frame clonotypes and omits some of them. There are about 200,000 clones in the sample; 82% occur only once, and less than 3% lies in the top ten. Sequencing input: PBMCs. Source of these receptors: a woman in her forties in good health and CMV-seronegative. The CDR3 runs from the conserved cysteine through the conserved F or W. Fields, in order: V gene, J gene, D gene, clone size, CDR3 protein, CDR3 DNA. D genes are given only for firm matches. For some rows the clone size is stated as once, few or many, or as a class when expanded; others skip it.

TRBV5-4	TRBJ2-1	TRBD2	.	CASSPPGGEQFF	TGTGCCAGCAGCCCCCCGGGGGGGGAGCAGTTCTTC
TRBV6-6	TRBJ1-1	.	.	CASILDRYTEAFF	TGTGCCAGCATATTAGACAGGTACACTGAAGCTTTCTTT
TRBV18	TRBJ1-5	.	few	CASSPDTGGRRKNQPQHF	TGTGCCAGCTCACCAGACACGGGAGGCAGGAGAAAGAATCAGCCCCAGCATTTT
TRBV5-4	TRBJ2-3	TRBD2	.	CASSGLAGEVDTQYF	TGTGCCAGCAGCGGACTAGCGGGCGAGGTAGATACGCAGTATTTT
TRBV4-1	TRBJ1-5	TRBD1	.	CASSFRQGAPVGNQPQHF	TGCGCCAGCAGCTTTCGACAGGGGGCCCCGGTTGGCAATCAGCCCCAGCATTTT
TRBV5-1	TRBJ2-5	.	few	CASSLVTGRETQYF	TGCGCCAGCAGCTTGGTTACAGGGCGAGAGACCCAGTACTTC
TRBV27	TRBJ2-7	.	.	CASSYRPRAEQYF	TGTGCCAGCAGTTACAGGCCCCGTGCCGAGCAGTACTTC
TRBV5-1	TRBJ2-5	.	.	CASSPQPGRGQETQYF	TGCGCCAGCAGCCCCCAACCGGGCAGGGGTCAAGAGACCCAGTACTTC
TRBV5-1	TRBJ2-2	TRBD2	few	CASSGTSGPAGELFF	TGCGCCAGCAGTGGGACTAGCGGTCCCGCCGGGGAGCTGTTTTTT
TRBV14	TRBJ2-1	TRBD1	.	CASSQWGQASYNEQFF	TGTGCCAGCAGCCAATGGGGACAGGCGTCCTACAATGAGCAGTTCTTC
TRBV19	TRBJ1-4	.	.	CASSMLASNEKLFF	TGTGCCAGCAGTATGCTGGCATCTAATGAAAAACTGTTTTTT
TRBV7-9	TRBJ1-2	TRBD1	.	CASSLDDRVHGYTF	TGTGCCAGCAGCTTAGATGACAGGGTCCATGGCTACACCTTC
TRBV7-8	TRBJ2-1	.	.	CASSPRWGLGSYNEQFF	TGTGCCAGCAGCCCCAGATGGGGACTTGGCTCCTACAATGAGCAGTTCTTC
TRBV9	TRBJ2-2	.	once	CASSVGGTPNTGELFF	TGTGCCAGCAGCGTAGGTGGGACACCGAACACCGGGGAGCTGTTTTTT
TRBV2	TRBJ2-6	.	.	CASTENRAGANVLTF	TGTGCCAGCACAGAAAACAGGGCTGGGGCCAACGTCCTGACTTTC
TRBV7-9	TRBJ2-3	.	.	CSSSPAGDTQYF	TGTTCCAGCAGCCCCGCAGGAGATACGCAGTATTTT
TRBV7-3	TRBJ2-5	TRBD2	.	CASSLAGGMETQYF	TGTGCCAGCAGCTTAGCGGGAGGAATGGAGACCCAGTACTTC
TRBV19	TRBJ1-3	.	.	CASSFRQRPINSGNTIYF	TGTGCCAGTAGTTTCCGACAGAGACCAATTAACTCTGGAAACACCATATATTTT
TRBV9	TRBJ1-2	TRBD1	few	CASSTTGSGYTF	TGTGCCAGCAGCACGACAGGGTCAGGCTACACCTTC
TRBV30	TRBJ2-5	.	.	CAWSSFLDRQETQYF	TGTGCCTGGAGTTCGTTTCTTGACAGGCAAGAGACCCAGTACTTC
TRBV7-2	TRBJ1-5	.	.	CASSLDLFPNQPQHF	TGTGCCAGCAGCTTAGATCTTTTCCCCAATCAGCCCCAGCATTTT
TRBV10-1	TRBJ1-2	.	.	CASSEGINYGYTF	TGCGCCAGCAGTGAGGGCATTAACTATGGCTACACCTTC
TRBV18	TRBJ1-5	.	.	CASSPSTGNSNQPQHF	TGTGCCAGCTCACCCTCCACGGGGAATAGCAATCAGCCCCAGCATTTT
TRBV28	TRBJ2-5	.	.	CASSLGVGETQYF	TGTGCCAGCAGTTTGGGCGTGGGAGAGACCCAGTACTTC
TRBV27	TRBJ1-5	.	.	CASSLGADQPQHF	TGTGCCAGCAGTTTGGGGGCGGATCAGCCCCAGCATTTT
TRBV5-1	TRBJ1-1	.	.	CASSFGREASF	TGCGCCAGCAGCTTCGGGAGGGAGGCTTCCTTT
TRBV30	TRBJ1-5	.	.	CAWSAYIRNQPQHF	TGTGCCTGGAGTGCGTATATCCGCAATCAGCCCCAGCATTTT
TRBV2	TRBJ1-4	.	few	CASRVGANEKLFF	TGTGCCAGCAGGGTAGGGGCTAATGAAAAACTGTTTTTT
TRBV29-1	TRBJ2-3	.	.	CSALSGVITDTQYF	TGCAGCGCCCTTAGCGGAGTTATCACAGATACGCAGTATTTT
TRBV7-2	TRBJ2-5	TRBD2	.	CASSPRSSGMRETQYF	TGTGCCAGCAGCCCCCGTTCTAGCGGGATGAGGGAGACCCAGTACTTC
TRBV27	TRBJ1-5	TRBD1	few	CASSLQGFNQPQHF	TGTGCCAGCAGCCTACAGGGGTTCAATCAGCCCCAGCATTTT
TRBV30	TRBJ2-7	TRBD1	.	CAWSTGTGSYEQYF	TGTGCCTGGTCAACCGGGACAGGGAGCTACGAGCAGTACTTC
TRBV27	TRBJ1-5	TRBD1	.	CASSYRGGGSQPQHF	TGTGCCAGCAGTTACAGGGGGGGAGGAAGTCAGCCCCAGCATTTT
TRBV15	TRBJ2-5	.	once	CATSRGGGVGETQYF	TGTGCCACCAGCAGAGGGGGGGGCGTGGGGGAGACCCAGTACTTC
TRBV5-6	TRBJ2-7	TRBD1	.	CASSLGTGGEGEQYF	TGTGCCAGCAGCTTGGGGACAGGGGGCGAGGGAGAGCAGTACTTC
TRBV5-4	TRBJ1-5	TRBD1	.	CASSLQGINQPQHF	TGTGCCAGCAGCTTACAGGGGATCAATCAGCCCCAGCATTTT
TRBV9	TRBJ2-1	.	.	CASSVGTTLSYNEQFF	TGTGCCAGCAGCGTAGGTACTACCTTATCCTACAATGAGCAGTTCTTC